This TCR beta chain was recorded in a study of blood T cell repertoires in COVID-19. This CDR3 is 15 amino acids long. Germline-derived CDR1 and CDR2 are GTSNPN and SVGIG (reference sequence). Trimming cost V 0 bases and J 0 bases, with 11 bases left between them. Clones were sequenced by immunoSEQ multiplex PCR, and TCRdb holds only the in-frame ones, with some missing. The sample has tens of thousands of clones; approximately 90% are singletons. This chain connects TRBV30 to TRBJ1-2; tentatively, D is TRBD1 (5 bases). The source of this sequence is a woman older than 75 with active COVID-19. Input material: peripheral blood. CDR3 protein: CAWSVGGDANYGYTF. The CDR3 bases are TGTGCCTGGAGTGTTGGGGGGGATGCTAACTATGGCTACACCTTC.